The 3 T cell receptor beta chains presented below share a single source sample, sequenced in a study of T-cell reconstitution after alpha-beta-depleted transplantation in children (TCRdb year 2016). Interpreted using the paper, the treatment or condition label stands for: allogeneic hematopoietic cell transplantation with graft depleted of TCRalphabeta T cells and CD19 B cells. The library was made by PCR. Reads for this sample came from an Illumina HiSeq 2500. To normalize quantification of the TCRbeta repertoire, the TCR libraries were built with molecular barcoding that relied on unique molecular identifiers. Through fastp at Q25 and MiXCR, TCRdb rebuilt clones from the public reads, retaining in-frame beta chains. Rows with one shared CDR3 protein collapse into an entry with the most common genes and DNA. For this sample there are 250,000 to 400,000 distinct CDR3 sequences; 23% appear just once. The ten largest account for 9.5% to 13% of the sample.

Sample: PBMCs, mostly from graft donor cells, taken 180 days after TCRalphabeta/CD19-depleted stem cell transplant. The receptor source for this set is a male patient under 18 who had a stem cell transplant for acute lymphoblastic leukemia, so the T cells may come from the graft donor.

This clonotype has just a few counts. This chain joins TRBV20-1 and TRBJ2-1; D gene ambiguous. V was pared by 4 bases and J by 9 bases, with 10 bases between. This CDR3 is built from 11 residues. CDR1 and CDR2 (germline): DFQATT, SNEGSKA (reference sequence). CDR3 residues: CSAIGLAEQFF. CDR3 in DNA: TGCAGTGCTATCGGGTTAGCTGAGCAGTTCTTC.

The table lists this clonotype with many counts. The V gene is TRBV5-1, the J gene TRBJ2-3; no clear D. Trimming shortened V by 1 base and J by 0 bases, and 3 bases separated the two germline ends. The germline V gene has CDR1 SGHRS and CDR2 YFSETQ. CDR3 length: 13 amino acids. This chain's CDR3 is CASSLPSTDTQYF. CDR3 bases: TGCGCCAGCAGCTTGCCGAGCACAGATACGCAGTATTTT.

Regarding this clonotype: One end of the junction does not line up with germline, which may come from a read error. The V gene is TRBV4-1, the J gene TRBJ2-7; TRBD1 aligns across 8 bases. In germline, CDR1 is MGHRA, CDR2 YSYEKL. CDR3 length: 14 residues. The CDR3 reads CASSPDRGSYEQHF. DNA for the CDR3: TGCGCCAGCAGCCCCGACAGGGGCTCCTACGAGCAGCACTTC.